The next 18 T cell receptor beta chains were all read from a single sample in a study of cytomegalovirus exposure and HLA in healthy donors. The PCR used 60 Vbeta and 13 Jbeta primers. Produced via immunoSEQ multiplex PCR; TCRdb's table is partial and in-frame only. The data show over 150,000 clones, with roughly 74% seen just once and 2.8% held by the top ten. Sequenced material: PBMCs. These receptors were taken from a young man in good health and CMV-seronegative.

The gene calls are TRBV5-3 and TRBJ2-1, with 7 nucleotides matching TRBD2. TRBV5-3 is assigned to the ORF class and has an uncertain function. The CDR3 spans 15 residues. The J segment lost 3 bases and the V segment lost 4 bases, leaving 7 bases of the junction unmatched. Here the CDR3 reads CARSQAGPYYNEQFF. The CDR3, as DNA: TGTGCCAGAAGCCAAGCGGGACCCTACTACAATGAGCAGTTCTTC.

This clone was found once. The CDR3 protein is CSVVRASSYEQYF. CDR3 nucleotides: TGCAGCGTTGTCAGGGCGAGCTCCTACGAGCAGTACTTC. The chain links TRBV29-1 to TRBJ2-7; D might be TRBD1 (5 bases). From germline, CDR1 is SQVTM and CDR2 ANQGSEA. CDR3 length: 13 residues. The V and J ends lost 4 bases and 0 bases respectively, with 10 bases between them.

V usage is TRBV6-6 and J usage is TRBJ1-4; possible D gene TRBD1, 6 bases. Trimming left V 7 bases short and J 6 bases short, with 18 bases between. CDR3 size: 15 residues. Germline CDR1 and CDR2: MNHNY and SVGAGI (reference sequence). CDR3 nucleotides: TGTGCCAGCATAGGGGCCAGGGAGGGGGATGAAAAACTGTTTTTT. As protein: CASIGAREGDEKLFF.

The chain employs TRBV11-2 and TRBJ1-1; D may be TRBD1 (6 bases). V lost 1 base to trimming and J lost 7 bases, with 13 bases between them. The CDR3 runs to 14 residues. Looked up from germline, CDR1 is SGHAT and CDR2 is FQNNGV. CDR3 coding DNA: TGTGCCAGCAGCTTAGCTTGGGGGCAGGGTGAAGCTTTCTTT. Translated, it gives CASSLAWGQGEAFF.

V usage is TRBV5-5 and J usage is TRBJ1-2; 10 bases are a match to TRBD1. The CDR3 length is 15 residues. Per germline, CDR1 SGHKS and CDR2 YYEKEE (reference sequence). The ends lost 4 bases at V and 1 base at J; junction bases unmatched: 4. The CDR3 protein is CASSPGTGVNYGYTF. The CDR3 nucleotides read TGTGCCAGCAGCCCCGGGACAGGGGTTAACTATGGCTACACCTTC.

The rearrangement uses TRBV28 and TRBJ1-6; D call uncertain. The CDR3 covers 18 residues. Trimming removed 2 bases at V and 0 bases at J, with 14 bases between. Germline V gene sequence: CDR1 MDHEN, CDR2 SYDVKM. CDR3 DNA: TGTGCCAGCAGTTTAAATCCGCCGGTGAGCTCCTATAATTCACCCCTCCACTTT. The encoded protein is CASSLNPPVSSYNSPLHF.

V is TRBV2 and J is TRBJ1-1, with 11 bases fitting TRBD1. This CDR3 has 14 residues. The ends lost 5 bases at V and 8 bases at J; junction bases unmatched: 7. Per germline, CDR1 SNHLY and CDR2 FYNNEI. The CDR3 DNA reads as TGTGCCAGCAGTCCGGACAGGGGGCTATTCGAAGCTTTCTTT. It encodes CASSPDRGLFEAFF.

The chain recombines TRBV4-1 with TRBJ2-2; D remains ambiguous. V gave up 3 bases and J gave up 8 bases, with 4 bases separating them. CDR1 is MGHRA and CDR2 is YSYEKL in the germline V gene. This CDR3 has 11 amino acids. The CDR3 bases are TGCGCCAGCAGCCACTTGGGGGAGCTGTTTTTT. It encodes CASSHLGELFF.

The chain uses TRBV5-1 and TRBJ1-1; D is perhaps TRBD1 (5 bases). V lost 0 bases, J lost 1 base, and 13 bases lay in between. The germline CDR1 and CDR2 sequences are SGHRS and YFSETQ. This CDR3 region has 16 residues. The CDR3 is CASSLGGVRKNTEAFF. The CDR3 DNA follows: TGCGCCAGCAGCTTGGGGGGGGTTAGAAAGAACACTGAAGCTTTCTTT.

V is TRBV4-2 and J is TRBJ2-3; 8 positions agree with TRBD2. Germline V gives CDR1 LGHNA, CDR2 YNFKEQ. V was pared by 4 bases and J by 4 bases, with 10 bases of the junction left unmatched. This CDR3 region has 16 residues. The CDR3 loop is CASSPGSGGRPDTQYF. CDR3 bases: TGTGCCAGCAGCCCCGGTTCGGGGGGGCGGCCAGATACGCAGTATTTT.

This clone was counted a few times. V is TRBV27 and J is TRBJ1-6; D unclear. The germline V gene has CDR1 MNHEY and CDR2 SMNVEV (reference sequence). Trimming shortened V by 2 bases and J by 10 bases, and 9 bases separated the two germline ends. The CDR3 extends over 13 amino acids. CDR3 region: CASSLGVLSPLHF. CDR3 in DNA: TGTGCCAGCAGTTTAGGAGTATTGTCACCCCTCCACTTT.

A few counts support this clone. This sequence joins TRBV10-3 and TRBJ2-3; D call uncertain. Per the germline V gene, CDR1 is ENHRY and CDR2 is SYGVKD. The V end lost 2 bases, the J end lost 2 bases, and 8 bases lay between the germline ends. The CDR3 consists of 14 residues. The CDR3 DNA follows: TGTGCCATCAGTGAGGAGGATAACACAGATACGCAGTATTTT. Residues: CAISEEDNTDTQYF.

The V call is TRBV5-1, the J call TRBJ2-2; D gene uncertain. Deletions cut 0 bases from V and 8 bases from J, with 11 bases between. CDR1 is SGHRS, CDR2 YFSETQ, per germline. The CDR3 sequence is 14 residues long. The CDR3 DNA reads TGCGCCAGCAGCTTGGCGGTTGATCTGGGGGAGCTGTTTTTT. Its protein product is CASSLAVDLGELFF.

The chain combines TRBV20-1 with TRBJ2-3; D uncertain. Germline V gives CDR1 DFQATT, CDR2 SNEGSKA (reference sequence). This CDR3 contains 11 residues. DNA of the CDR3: TGCAGCGGTGCCGTTGCGGATACGCAGTATTTT. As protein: CSGAVADTQYF.

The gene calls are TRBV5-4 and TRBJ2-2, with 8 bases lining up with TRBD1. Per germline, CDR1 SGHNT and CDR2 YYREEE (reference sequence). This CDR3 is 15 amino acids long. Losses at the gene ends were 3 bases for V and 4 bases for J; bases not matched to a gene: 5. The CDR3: CASSYRQGSTGELFF. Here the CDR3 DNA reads TGTGCCAGCAGCTATCGACAGGGGAGCACCGGGGAGCTGTTTTTT.

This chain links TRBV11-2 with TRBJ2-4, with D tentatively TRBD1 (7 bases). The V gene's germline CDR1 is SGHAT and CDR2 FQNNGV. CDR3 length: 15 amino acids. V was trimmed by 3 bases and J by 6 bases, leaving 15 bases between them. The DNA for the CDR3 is TGTGCCAGCAGCTTCAGGCAGGGGGGAGGAAACATTCAGTACTTC. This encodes CASSFRQGGGNIQYF. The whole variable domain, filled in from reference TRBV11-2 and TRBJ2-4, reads EAGVAQSPRYKIIEKRQSVAFWCNPISGHATLYWYQQILGQGPKLLIQFQNNGVVDDSQLPKDRFSAERLKGVDSTLKIQPAKLEDSAVYLCASSFRQGGGNIQYFGAGTRLSVL.

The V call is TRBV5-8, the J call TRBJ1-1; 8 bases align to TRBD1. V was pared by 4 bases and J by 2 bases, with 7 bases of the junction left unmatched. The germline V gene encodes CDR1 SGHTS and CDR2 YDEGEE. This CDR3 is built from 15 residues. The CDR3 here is CASSIRTGRNTEAFF. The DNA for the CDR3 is TGTGCCAGCAGCATAAGGACAGGGAGAAACACTGAAGCTTTCTTT. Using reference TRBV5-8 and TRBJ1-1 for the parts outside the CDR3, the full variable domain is EAGVTQSPTHLIKTRGQQATLRCSPISGHTSVYWYQQALGLGLQFLLWYDEGEERNRGNFPPRFSGRQFPNYSSELNVNALELEDSALYLCASSIRTGRNTEAFFGQGTRLTVV.

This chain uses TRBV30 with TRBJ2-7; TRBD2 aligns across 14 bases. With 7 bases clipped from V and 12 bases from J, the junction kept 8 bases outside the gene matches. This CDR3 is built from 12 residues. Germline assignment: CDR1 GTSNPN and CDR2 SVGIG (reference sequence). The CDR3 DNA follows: TGTGCCTATGGGACTAGCGGGGGCAGCCCGTACTTC. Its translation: CAYGTSGGSPYF.